Below, 9 T cell receptor beta chains from the same sample are listed, as sequenced in a study of regulatory T cells in long-lasting Graves disease (TCRdb year 2021). Receptor libraries were prepared by multiplex PCR. The listed sequencing device is Illumina HiSeq 4000. To build TCR beta libraries, CDR3 regions were amplified by Arm-PCR using iRepertoire HTBI primers. In TCRdb, the public reads were trimmed at Q25 with fastp and aligned with MiXCR, with productive beta chains retained. Merged by CDR3 protein, the rows form single entries marked with the most common genes and DNA. This sample gives 440,000 or so distinct CDR3 sequences in total; 15% of them show up just once. 16% of the sample is taken by the ten largest. This specimen's time point label, interpreted: newly diagnosed GD, antithyroid drugs for less than 3 months. For both TCR sequencing and RNA sequencing, RNA was extracted from PBMCs in TRIzol.

These data were likewise used in another study, on T cells in Graves' hyperthyroidism and ophthalmopathy.

The specimen comprised peripheral blood mononuclear cells (PBMCs), sampled at new diagnosis, from a patient treated with antithyroid drugs. These receptors were taken from a woman between 25 and 40 years old with Graves disease. Donor details come from another sample of the same person, matched by shared clones.

Regarding this clonotype: An end of the junction does not agree with germline; a read error may underlie this. This chain connects TRBV4-1 to TRBJ1-4; D may be TRBD1 (5 bases). Germline V gene data show CDR1 as MGHRA and CDR2 as YSYEKL. CDR3 length equals 16 residues. CDR3 in DNA: TGCGCCAGCAGCCAAGGGGGTGGGGCGACTAATGGAAAACTGTTTTTT. Translating it yields CASSQGGGATNGKLFF.

The chain employs TRBV4-2 and TRBJ2-1; 9 nucleotides line up with TRBD2. The CDR3 is 17 residues long. Germline V gene lookup returns CDR1 LGHNA and CDR2 YNFKEQ. The J segment lost 10 bases and the V segment lost 4 bases, leaving 17 bases of the junction unmatched. CDR3 in amino acids: CASSLGSGTSSPKEQFF. CDR3 in DNA: TGTGCCAGCAGCCTCGGTTCCGGGACTAGCAGCCCCAAGGAGCAGTTCTTC.

This clonotype was detected ten times or more. V gene TRBV11-2 combines with J gene TRBJ2-3; D might be TRBD1 or TRBD2, each matching 6 bases. The CDR3 is 16 amino acids. Deletions cut 3 bases from V and 4 bases from J, with 17 bases between. In germline, CDR1 is SGHAT, CDR2 FQNNGV. The CDR3 region is CASSLGAGGGADTQYF. CDR3 sequence (DNA): TGTGCCAGCAGCTTGGGGGCTGGGGGAGGTGCAGATACGCAGTATTTT.

This clonotype has at least ten counts. This chain uses TRBV7-2 with TRBJ2-7; 7 nucleotides line up with TRBD1. The V and J ends lost 4 bases and 4 bases, in that order; junction bases with no gene match: 19. The length of the CDR3 is 18 residues. Germline V CDR1 and CDR2: SGHTA, FQGNSA. The CDR3: CASSYKQTGSGFAYEQYF. The CDR3 nucleotides read TGTGCCAGCAGCTATAAACAGACAGGGTCTGGTTTCGCTTACGAGCAGTACTTC.

The table lists this clonotype with many counts. The junction departs from germline at one end; a sequencing error may be responsible. V and J are TRBV7-9 and TRBJ1-1; D is uncertain. The V gene's germline CDR1 is SEHNR and CDR2 FQNEAQ (reference sequence). CDR3 length: 11 amino acids. The chain's CDR3 is CASRTNAEAFF. As DNA, the CDR3 is TGTGCCAGCAGGACGAACGCTGAAGCTTTCTTT.

The table lists this clonotype with many counts. V gene TRBV12-3 or TRBV12-4 combines with J gene TRBJ1-4, with a possible D match to TRBD1 (5 bases). CDR3 size: 17 residues. V was clipped by 3 bases and J by 0 bases, with 14 bases between them. CDR3 amino acids: CASSLILGGATNEKLFF. In DNA, the CDR3 is TGTGCCAGCAGTTTGATTCTCGGGGGGGCAACTAATGAAAAACTGTTTTTT.

The DNA for the CDR3 is TGTGCCAGCAGCTTGTACCTCGGCGGGACCTACGAGCAGTACTTC. Amino acids: CASSLYLGGTYEQYF. The chain recombines TRBV5-6 with TRBJ2-7; D might be TRBD2 (6 bases). V lost 1 base to trimming and J lost 2 bases, with 13 bases between them. Per germline, CDR1 SGHDT and CDR2 YYEEEE. The CDR3 is made up of 15 amino acids.

The chain recombines TRBV2 with TRBJ2-7, with 9 bases aligning to TRBD1. Germline CDR1 SNHLY, CDR2 FYNNEI. Germline trimming cut 6 bases from V and 1 base from J; bases unmatched to any gene: 7. The CDR3 contains 15 residues. This chain's CDR3 is CASRDTGGASYEQYF. The CDR3 DNA reads TGTGCCAGCAGGGATACAGGGGGCGCTTCCTACGAGCAGTACTTC. The variable domain in full, completed from reference TRBV2 and TRBJ2-7, reads EPEVTQTPSHQVTQMGQEVILRCVPISNHLYFYWYRQILGQKVEFLVSFYNNEISEKSEIFDDQFSVERPDGSNFTLKIRSTKLEDSAMYFCASRDTGGASYEQYFGPGTRLTVT.

This clonotype was seen ten or more times. The chain is built from TRBV2 and TRBJ2-1, with 9 bases that match TRBD2. This CDR3 comprises 16 residues. The ends lost 3 bases at V and 4 bases at J; junction bases unmatched: 7. Germline CDR1 is SNHLY and CDR2 is FYNNEI. This chain's CDR3 is CASSDGASGMYNEQFF. CDR3 in DNA: TGTGCCAGCAGTGATGGGGCTAGCGGGATGTACAATGAGCAGTTCTTC. Variable domain in full (rest from reference TRBV2 and TRBJ2-1): EPEVTQTPSHQVTQMGQEVILRCVPISNHLYFYWYRQILGQKVEFLVSFYNNEISEKSEIFDDQFSVERPDGSNFTLKIRSTKLEDSAMYFCASSDGASGMYNEQFFGPGTRLTVL.